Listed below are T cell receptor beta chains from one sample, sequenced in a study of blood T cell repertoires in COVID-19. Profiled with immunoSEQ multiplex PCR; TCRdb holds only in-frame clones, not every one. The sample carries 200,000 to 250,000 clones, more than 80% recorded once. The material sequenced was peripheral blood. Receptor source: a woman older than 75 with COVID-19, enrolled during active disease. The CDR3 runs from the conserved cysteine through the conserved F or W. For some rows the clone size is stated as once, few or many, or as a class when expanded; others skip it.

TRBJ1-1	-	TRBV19	CASSNFGNTEAFF
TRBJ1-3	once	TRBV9	CASSVGVRTGNTIYF
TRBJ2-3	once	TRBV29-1	CSVVRGGTDTQYF
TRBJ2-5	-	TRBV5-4	CASSWKLLAGGQETQYF
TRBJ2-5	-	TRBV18	CASSPPSLETQYF
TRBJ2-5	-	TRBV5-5	CASRHDRGWAETQYF
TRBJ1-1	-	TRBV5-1	CASSLGTKGEAFF
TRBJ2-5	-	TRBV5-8	CASSPSSGRKTQYF
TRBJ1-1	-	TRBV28	CASSSLGNTEAFF
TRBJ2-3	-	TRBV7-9	CASSSGSDTQYF
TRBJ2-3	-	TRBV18	CASSPGSRGTQYF
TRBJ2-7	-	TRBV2	CASTPKGTGYEQYF
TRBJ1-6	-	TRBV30	CAWTPRVRGPLHF
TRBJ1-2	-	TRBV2	CASSRQGENYGYTF
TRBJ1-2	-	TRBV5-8	CASSLTGFGGYTF
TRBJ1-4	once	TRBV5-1	CASSLTGGREKLFF
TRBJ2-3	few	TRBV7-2	CASSSASYVVADTQYF
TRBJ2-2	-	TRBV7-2	CASSLHLTGGTGELFF
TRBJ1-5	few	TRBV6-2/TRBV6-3	CASSYIDRINQPQHF
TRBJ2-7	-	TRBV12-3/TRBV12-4	CASRGAGGRAQYF
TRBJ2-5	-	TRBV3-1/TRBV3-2	CASSQGAVQETQYF
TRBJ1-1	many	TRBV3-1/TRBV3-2	CASSTGAEAFF
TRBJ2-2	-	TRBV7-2	CASSLGGNTGELFF
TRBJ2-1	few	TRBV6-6	CASSYSGTSSNEQFF
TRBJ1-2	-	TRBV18	CASSPPNRANYGYTF
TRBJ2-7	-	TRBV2	CASALGGAAYEQYF
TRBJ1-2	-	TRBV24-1	CATSDTGQSKGYTF
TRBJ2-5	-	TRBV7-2	CASSGRLAGGGETQYF
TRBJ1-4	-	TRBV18	CASSGAGATNEKLFF
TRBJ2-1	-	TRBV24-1	CATSDFLQGSYNEQFF
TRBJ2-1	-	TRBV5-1	CASTHGGATGNEQFF
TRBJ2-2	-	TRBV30	CAWSVHRRTGELFF
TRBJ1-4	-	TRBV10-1	CASSESRATNEKLFF
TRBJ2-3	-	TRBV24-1	CATSDPGTDSTDTQYF
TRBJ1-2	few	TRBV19	CASSTVDRIYGYTF
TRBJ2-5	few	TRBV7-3	CASSLSAVSGGKETQYF
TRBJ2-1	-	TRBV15	CATRARGANNEQFF
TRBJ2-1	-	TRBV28	CASSLWAIAHTGHNEQFF
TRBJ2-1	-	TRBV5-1	CASSLAGGSTYNEQFF
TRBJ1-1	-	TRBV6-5	CASTQNTENTEAFF
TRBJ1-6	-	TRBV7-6	CASSSMTGERAPLHF
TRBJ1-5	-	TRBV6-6	CASSYSSGPQHF
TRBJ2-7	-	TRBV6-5	CASFSGQASYEQYF
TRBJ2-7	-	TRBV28	CASSSLGQGAYEQYF
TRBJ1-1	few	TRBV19	CASSIPRSGKRNTEAFF
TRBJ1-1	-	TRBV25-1	CASRDRELTEAFF
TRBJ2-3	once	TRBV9	CASSVLGPSLGTDTQYF
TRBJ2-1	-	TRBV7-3	CASSLNLAGGNEQFF
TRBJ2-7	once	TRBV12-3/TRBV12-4	CASSSEGEQYF
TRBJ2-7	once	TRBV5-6	CASSRTSTYEQYF
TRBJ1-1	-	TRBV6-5	CASSRTGKSEAFF
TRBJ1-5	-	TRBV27	CASSLTGQGSQPQHF
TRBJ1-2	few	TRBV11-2	CASSPSGYGYTF
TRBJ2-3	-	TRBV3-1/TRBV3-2	CASSKGQGPTTDTQYF
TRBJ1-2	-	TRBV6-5	CASQRAVQTGEGYTF